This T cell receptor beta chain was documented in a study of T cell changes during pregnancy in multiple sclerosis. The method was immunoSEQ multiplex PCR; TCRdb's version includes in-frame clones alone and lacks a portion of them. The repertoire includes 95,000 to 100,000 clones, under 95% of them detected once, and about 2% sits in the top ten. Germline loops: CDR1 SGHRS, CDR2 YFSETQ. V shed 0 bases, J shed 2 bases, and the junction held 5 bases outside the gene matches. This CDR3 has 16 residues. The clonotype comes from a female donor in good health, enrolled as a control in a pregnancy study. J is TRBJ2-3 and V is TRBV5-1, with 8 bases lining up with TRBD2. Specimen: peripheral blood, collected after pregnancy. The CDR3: CASSLGRGGFTDTQYF. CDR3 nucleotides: TGCGCCAGCAGCTTGGGGCGCGGGGGGTTCACAGATACGCAGTATTTT.